The 9 T cell receptor beta chains given below trace back to one sample, sequenced in a study of T cell repertoires in cytomegalovirus infection. The antigens for these receptors are not known. One entry per CDR3 protein results from TCRdb running MiXCR on the reads. Here the sample spans 700,000 to 900,000 distinct CDR3 sequences, about 29% being singletons. The sample in question was cultured CD8+ T cells from PBMCs, obtained from culture after CMV antigen stimulation. All receptors derive from a human donor in good health (CMV status not recorded). Some clones in this sample may be carry-over from other donors' samples.

The J gene is TRBJ1-4, the V gene TRBV6-5; 7 bases map to TRBD1. The ends lost 10 bases at V and 8 bases at J; junction bases unmatched: 10. The length of the CDR3 is 13 residues. The germline CDR1 and CDR2 sequences are MNHEY and SVGAGI. CDR3 bases: TGTGCCACATCAACAGGGGCAGGAGAAAAACTGTTTTTT. As protein: CATSTGAGEKLFF.

This clonotype has only a few counts. This chain connects TRBV4-2 to TRBJ1-3, with a weak D call TRBD1 (6 bases). The V end was cut by 3 bases, the J end by 3 bases, with 18 bases between. Germline V gene data show CDR1 as LGHNA and CDR2 as YNFKEQ. The CDR3 has 17 amino acids. The CDR3 DNA reads as TGTGCCAGCAGCCATGCTTACTCAGGGGAAGATGGAAACACCATATATTTT. Translated: CASSHAYSGEDGNTIYF.

This clonotype showed up just a few times. The chain employs TRBV7-2 and TRBJ2-7; D remains ambiguous. The ends were cut back, 5 bases at V and 5 bases at J, with 13 bases in the middle. In germline, CDR1 is SGHTA, CDR2 FQGNSA. CDR3 length: 13 residues. Written as DNA, the CDR3 is TGTGCCAGCAGCCCCAGCTGGGGTGACGAGCAGTACTTC. Its protein product is CASSPSWGDEQYF.

As concerns this clonotype: With a much larger clone just one base away, this may be a read error. The chain recombines TRBV7-6 with TRBJ2-3; D unclear. The CDR3 length is 16 residues. Germline values: CDR1 SGHVS, CDR2 FNYEAQ. The V end was cut by 7 bases, the J end by 0 bases, with 17 bases between. The CDR3 loop reads CASTRMAFTSTDTQYF. The CDR3, as DNA: TGTGCCAGCACCCGCATGGCGTTTACTAGCACAGATACGCAGTATTTT. The full variable domain, in which reference TRBV7-6 and TRBJ2-3 provide the parts outside the CDR3, is GAGVSQSPRYKVTKRGQDVALRCDPISGHVSLYWYRQALGQGPEFLTYFNYEAQQDKSGLPNDRFSAERPEGSISTLTIQRTEQRDSAMYRCASTRMAFTSTDTQYFGPGTRLTVL.

The genes are TRBV24-1 and TRBJ2-7, with a possible D match to TRBD1 (6 bases). Trimming took 2 bases from V and 3 from J, leaving 13 bases between them. CDR1 is KGHDR and CDR2 is SFDVKD in the germline V gene. The CDR3 is made up of 15 amino acids. For the CDR3, the DNA is TGTGCCACCAGTGATTCACCGGGACATAGCTACGAGCAGTACGTC. It yields the protein CATSDSPGHSYEQYV.

This chain links TRBV20-1 with TRBJ2-7; 12 positions agree with TRBD1. The length of the CDR3 is 14 residues. Germline CDR1 reads DFQATT; CDR2 reads SNEGSKA (reference sequence). V dropped 6 bases and J dropped 3; count of bases not matched to a gene: 6. The CDR3 reads CSAGGQGAIYEQYF. CDR3 sequence (DNA): TGCAGTGCAGGGGGACAGGGGGCTATCTACGAGCAGTACTTC.

This rearrangement joins TRBV7-6 to TRBJ2-7, with 7 nucleotides matching TRBD1. The germline V gene has CDR1 SGHVS and CDR2 FNYEAQ. This CDR3 is 15 amino acids long. V gave up 3 bases and J gave up 4 bases; unmatched junction bases: 9. DNA of the CDR3: TGTGCCAGCAGCTTTTTCCCGGGACAGAGTTACGAGCAGTACTTC. It codes for CASSFFPGQSYEQYF.

The rearrangement links TRBV27 to TRBJ1-6, with 7 bases fitting TRBD1. Germline values: CDR1 MNHEY, CDR2 SMNVEV (reference sequence). After removal of 4 bases from V and 8 bases from J, the junction contained 5 bases not matched to a gene. The CDR3 contains 14 residues. The CDR3 sequence: CASSSQGRDSPLHF. The CDR3 DNA reads as TGTGCCAGCAGTTCACAGGGGCGGGATTCACCCCTCCACTTT.

Only a few counts were recorded for this clonotype. The CDR3 DNA follows: TGTGCCAGCCTGGGGCGCAACACTGAAGCTTTCTTT. The encoded protein is CASLGRNTEAFF. The gene calls are TRBV6-1 and TRBJ1-1, with a weak D call TRBD1 (5 bases). V was cut by 8 bases and J by 2 bases, with 9 bases left in between. This CDR3 region has 12 residues. The germline V gene has CDR1 MNHNS and CDR2 SASEGT.